This TCR beta chain was recorded in a study of T cell repertoires in cytomegalovirus infection. At the level of the study: TCR beta signatures that were public indicated CMV infection and matching HLA type. Findings and caveats of the study: Totalled public TCR beta family frequency picked out people who carried CMV plus the relevant HLA. HLA-C-restricted CMV clonotypes gave the most frequent clonotype in two of eight donors.

This clonotype was recorded at least ten times. No antigen is known for it. CDR3 size: 16 residues. CDR1 is MNHEY and CDR2 is SMNVEV in the germline V gene (reference sequence). Trimming took 1 base from V and 2 from J; bases not matched to a gene: 3. TCRdb reprocessed the reads with MiXCR, giving one entry per CDR3 protein. The sample has 150,000 to 200,000 distinct CDR3 sequences; 13% to 15% are singletons. The TCR was taken from a human donor in good health (CMV status not recorded). Some clones in this sample may be carry-over from other donors' samples. Sequenced sample: PBMCs. The chain employs TRBV27 and TRBJ2-2; TRBD2 matches at 8 bases. CDR3 nucleotides: TGTGCCAGCAGTTTATATATAGCGGGAAACACCGGGGAGCTGTTTTTT. This gives the protein CASSLYIAGNTGELFF.